The clone carrying this T cell receptor beta chain was found once. Its antigen is as yet unknown. This sample is part of a study of blood T cells in healthy people across ages. Overall study: T cells yielded about one barcoded beta molecule per two cells through template switching.

Study conclusions and caveats: Long-lived donors carried more naive CD4+ cells and greater diversity than aged donors. As age increased, TCR beta diversity per million T cells fell in a roughly linear fashion.

Germline CDR1 and CDR2: LNHNV and YYDKDF (reference sequence). The V gene lost 0 bases and the J gene lost 3 bases, with 11 bases spanning the gap. The CDR3 spans 15 residues. The use of a sample-barcoded 5' primer and a J-beta primer mix characterized a second PCR of roughly 7 to 11 cycles. TCRdb recomputed calls from the 5' RACE reads with MiXCR, one row per CDR3 protein. Of about 780,000 distinct CDR3 sequences in the sample, about 45% are singletons; the top ten hold roughly 18%. The chain combines TRBV15 with TRBJ1-1; D not certain. The sequencing input was blood. This TCR was sampled from a man at least 80 years old in good health. The CDR3 nucleotides are TGTGCCACCAGCAGAGATGGTGTTGCTCACACTGAAGCTTTCTTT. Translation gives CATSRDGVAHTEAFF.